The 12 T cell receptor beta chains given below trace back to one sample, sequenced in a study of T-cell reconstitution after alpha-beta-depleted transplantation in children. Researchers prepared the TCRbeta library using unique molecular identifiers, the study reports. TCRdb fed the PCR reads into MiXCR, producing one record per CDR3 protein. In the table there are approximately 500,000 distinct CDR3 sequences, under 12% of which are singletons. The material was PBMCs, obtained before TCRalphabeta/CD19-depleted stem cell transplant. Receptors originate from a child between 2 and 9 years old with inherited bone marrow failure, due to receive a stem cell transplant.

This clonotype has a handful of counts. This chain joins TRBV30 and TRBJ2-2, with a possible D match to TRBD2 (6 bases). There are 22 residues in the CDR3. The V end lost 1 base, the J end lost 0 bases, and 30 bases lay between the germline ends. Per germline, CDR1 GTSNPN and CDR2 SVGIG (reference sequence). CDR3 coding DNA: TGTGCCTGGAGTGGACCCCTTTTCTTTGCGGGGCGGACCTTAACGAACACCGGGGAGCTGTTTTTT. Protein sequence: CAWSGPLFFAGRTLTNTGELFF.

J is TRBJ2-7 and V is TRBV4-1; D tentatively fits TRBD1 or TRBD2 (5 bases each). CDR1 and CDR2 from the germline V gene are MGHRA and YSYEKL. This CDR3 comprises 15 residues. CDR3 sequence: CQSSQERGTTYEQYF. The CDR3 DNA reads as TGCCAGAGCAGCCAAGAGAGAGGGACCACCTACGAGCAGTACTTC.

Only a few counts were recorded for this clonotype. The gene calls are TRBV6-1 and TRBJ2-4; D possibly corresponds to TRBD2 (6 bases). Trimming left V 3 bases short and J 3 bases short, with 15 bases between. Germline CDR1 MNHNS, CDR2 SASEGT. The CDR3 has 16 residues. This CDR3 reads CASSELRGNSKNIQYF. The CDR3 nucleotides read TGTGCCAGCAGTGAGCTACGCGGGAACAGCAAAAACATTCAGTACTTC.

This clonotype was observed many times. The J gene is TRBJ2-5, the V gene TRBV7-2; D gene ambiguous. This CDR3 spans 15 amino acids. The germline CDR1 and CDR2 sequences are SGHTA and FQGNSA. V lost 0 bases to trimming and J lost 0 bases, with 8 bases between them. CDR3 sequence: CASSLAPMYQETQYF. The CDR3 DNA reads as TGTGCCAGCAGCTTAGCCCCGATGTACCAAGAGACCCAGTACTTC. The entire variable domain, with the rest obtained from reference TRBV7-2 and TRBJ2-5, is as follows: GAGVSQSPSNKVTEKGKDVELRCDPISGHTALYWYRQSLGQGLEFLIYFQGNSAPDKSGLPSDRFSAERTGGSVSTLTIQRTQQEDSAVYLCASSLAPMYQETQYFGPGTRLLVL.

In this sample, this clonotype turned up a few times. The gene calls are TRBV4-2 and TRBJ2-2, with D perhaps matching TRBD1 (5 bases). Trimming removed 4 bases from V and 4 bases from J, with 16 bases in between. Germline V gene sequence: CDR1 LGHNA, CDR2 YNFKEQ. The CDR3 is made up of 16 amino acids. The CDR3 DNA sequence: TGTGCCAGCAGCCGAGAAGAGTGGACACGCACCGGGGAGCTGTTTTTT. Translated: CASSREEWTRTGELFF.

The chain couples TRBV19 to TRBJ2-1, with D possibly TRBD2 on 6 matching bases. This CDR3 comprises 18 residues. Trimming removed 5 bases from V and 4 bases from J, with 24 bases in between. Germline V gene sequence: CDR1 LNHDA, CDR2 SQIVND (reference sequence). The CDR3 loop is CASSPGIWGTLLYNEQFF. The CDR3 region has the DNA TGTGCCAGTAGTCCCGGAATTTGGGGGACTCTCTTATACAATGAGCAGTTCTTC. Full variable domain (remainder filled in from reference TRBV19 and TRBJ2-1): DGGITQSPKYLFRKEGQNVTLSCEQNLNHDAMYWYRQDPGQGLRLIYYSQIVNDFQKGDIAEGYSVSREKKESFPLTVTSAQKNPTAFYLCASSPGIWGTLLYNEQFFGPGTRLTVL.

This clonotype has just a few counts. J is TRBJ2-2 and V is TRBV7-9; D gene uncertain. The germline V and J ends were trimmed by 6 bases and 7 bases, with 18 bases remaining between them. This CDR3 is built from 15 residues. Germline-derived CDR1 and CDR2 are SEHNR and FQNEAQ (reference sequence). The CDR3 is CASSLRTALSGELFF. The DNA for the CDR3 is TGTGCCAGCAGTTTAAGGACGGCTCTGAGCGGGGAGCTGTTTTTT.

This clonotype was recorded at least ten times. The chain employs TRBV20-1 and TRBJ2-1; TRBD2 aligns across 9 bases. Germline V gene data show CDR1 as DFQATT and CDR2 as SNEGSKA (reference sequence). The CDR3 contains 15 residues. With 1 base clipped from V and 4 bases from J, the junction kept 5 bases outside the gene matches. The CDR3 DNA reads TGCAGTGCTAGAGGAAAGACTAGCGGTTACAATGAGCAGTTCTTC. Residues: CSARGKTSGYNEQFF.

This clonotype was counted only a few times. The J gene is TRBJ2-5, the V gene TRBV4-3; 8 bases fit TRBD2. Losses at the gene ends were 2 bases for V and 1 base for J; bases not matched to a gene: 3. The CDR3 runs to 15 residues. CDR1 and CDR2 (germline): LGHNA, YSLEER. The CDR3 DNA reads TGCGCCAGCAGCCAATCAGCGGGAGTCCAAGAGACCCAGTACTTC. Encoded protein: CASSQSAGVQETQYF.

This sequence joins TRBV20-1 and TRBJ2-5, with D unclear. V was trimmed by 0 bases and J by 5 bases, leaving 16 bases between them. The V gene's germline CDR1 is DFQATT and CDR2 SNEGSKA (reference sequence). The CDR3 extends over 15 amino acids. CDR3 amino acids: CSARDNKHPAETQYF. For the CDR3, the DNA is TGCAGTGCTAGAGATAACAAGCACCCCGCGGAGACCCAGTACTTC.

The chain couples TRBV11-2 to TRBJ2-5; 10 positions match TRBD2. Germline loops: CDR1 SGHAT, CDR2 FQNNGV. The junction had 12 bases not matched to a gene; V was cut back by 1 base and J by 4 bases. This CDR3 comprises 18 residues. The CDR3 is CASSLGTRLAGVGETQYF. The CDR3 nucleotides are TGTGCCAGCAGCTTAGGGACACGGCTAGCGGGAGTGGGAGAGACCCAGTACTTC.

This clonotype has more than one count but fewer than ten. This rearrangement joins TRBV12-3 or TRBV12-4 to TRBJ2-1, with TRBD2 identical over 9 bases. V was pared by 5 bases and J by 0 bases, with 11 bases of the junction left unmatched. The CDR3 runs to 18 residues. CDR3 nucleotide sequence: TGTGCCAGCAGTCAACGTAGCGGGAGTCCAGGCTCCTACAATGAGCAGTTCTTC. Its protein product is CASSQRSGSPGSYNEQFF.